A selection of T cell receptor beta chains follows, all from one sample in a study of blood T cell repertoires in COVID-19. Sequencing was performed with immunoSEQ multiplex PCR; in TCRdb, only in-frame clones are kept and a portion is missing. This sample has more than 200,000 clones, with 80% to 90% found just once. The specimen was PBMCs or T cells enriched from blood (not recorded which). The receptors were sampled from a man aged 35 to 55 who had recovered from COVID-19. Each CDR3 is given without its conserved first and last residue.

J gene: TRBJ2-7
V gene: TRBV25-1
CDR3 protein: ASKSPGTQTYEQY

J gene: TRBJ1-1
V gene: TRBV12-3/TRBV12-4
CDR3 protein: ASSFDTLEAF

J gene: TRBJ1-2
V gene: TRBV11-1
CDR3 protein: ASSSHHDSNYGYT

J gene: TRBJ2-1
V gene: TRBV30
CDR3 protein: AWLIAPTPGLAGELNRNEQF

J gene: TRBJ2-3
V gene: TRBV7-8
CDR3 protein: ASSLGGLYTDTQY

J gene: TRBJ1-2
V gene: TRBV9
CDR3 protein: ASSVAGDRVVYGYT

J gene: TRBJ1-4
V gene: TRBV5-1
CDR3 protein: ASSPGRNEKLF

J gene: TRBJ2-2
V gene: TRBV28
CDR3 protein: ASSMGLAGVSNTGELF

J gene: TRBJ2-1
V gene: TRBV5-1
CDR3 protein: ASSDRDRVHNEQF

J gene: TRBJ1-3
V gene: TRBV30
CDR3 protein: AWGRGQPLSGNTIY

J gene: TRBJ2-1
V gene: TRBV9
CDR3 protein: ATALGNEQF

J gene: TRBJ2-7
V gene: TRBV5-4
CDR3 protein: ASSLIGAYEQY

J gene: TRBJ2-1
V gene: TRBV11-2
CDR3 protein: ASSPGVGRGNEQF